This T cell receptor beta chain was sequenced in a study of blood T cells in healthy people across ages (dated by TCRdb to between 2014 and 2017). For the study in its entirety: In model experiments, template switching captured about one uniquely barcoded TCR beta cDNA molecule for every two T cells. The study measured age-related changes in TCR beta repertoire diversity using deep sequencing normalized with unique cDNA molecular identifiers. To avoid experimental bias, donors of different ages were randomly spread across the sequencing lanes. The donors were split into four age groups: young (average about 15 years), middle-aged (about 40), aged (approximately 60) and long-lived (approximately 80). The study analyzed two additional independent replicas of 1 million unique cDNA reads from the same blood draw for two donors, one aged 18 to 30 and one aged 80 or older.

The 40 or so donors, aged about 6 to 95 years, were systemically healthy Caucasian individuals from Russia. Around 9.9 milliliters of peripheral blood were collected from each donor into EDTA-treated Vacutainer tubes. Ficoll-Paque density-gradient centrifugation was used to isolate PBMCs, with at least 6 million per sample. Trizol reagent was used to extract total RNA from the PBMCs, yielding at least 5.5 micrograms per sample. The percentages of naive CD45RAhigh/CD27high T cells were determined by flow cytometry on a PBMC aliquot from every donor. Including the terminal cysteine and phenylalanine, the CDR3 comprises 13 residues. Kept here is only the CDR3 DNA, which spans 39 bases and is read in frame from base 1. At the junction V is shortened by 4 bases and J by 10 bases; bases outside the gene matches: 6. In the germline V gene, CDR1 corresponds to SGHTA and CDR2 to FQGTGA. Library generation was performed with 5' RACE. A second PCR of roughly 7 to 12 cycles was performed with a sample-barcoded 5' primer and a J-beta primer mix. Each TCR beta cDNA molecule received a unique molecular identifier from a template-switch 5' adaptor carrying 12 random nucleotides. Each sample yielded at least 2.5 million CDR3-containing paired-end reads. First-strand cDNA synthesis was performed from all RNA using the Mint cDNA synthesis kit, with priming by a TRBC-specific oligonucleotide. Following uracil-DNA glycosylase treatment, a first 18-cycle PCR with universal primers M1SS and BC2_uni_R was performed on all cDNA. In the paper's pipeline: Normalization of each sample was performed by random selection of 1 million high-quality reads, each carrying a distinct molecular identifier. Reads sharing molecular identifiers were discarded rather than binned into consensus sequences. MiTCR, run with a Q25 quality threshold and the strictest error-elimination algorithm, handled CDR3 identification, clonotype clustering and error correction. Lower-bound total TCR beta diversity was estimated with a nonparametric unseen species model using Euler transformation. TCRdb redid the processing of the public reads, applying fastp at Q25 and MiXCR, and retained in-frame beta chains. Merged by CDR3 protein, the rows form single entries marked with the most common genes and DNA. TCRdb's processing, not the authors', yielded these V and J calls. This sample gives around 2 million distinct CDR3 sequences in total; about two fifths of them show up just once. The leading ten clones occupy more than 20% of the sample.

Worth noting for this clonotype: Its antigen specificity is not known. Per-nucleotide qualities are absent, and no much larger clonotype sits a single base away.

The paper as a whole reports these results and caveats: The percentage of naive T cells measured by flow cytometry correlated strongly with observed TCR beta diversity. Since profiling was done on bulk unsorted PBMCs, naive and antigen-experienced compartments could not be conclusively compared. The CMV infection status of donors was not known, potentially confounding age-related changes in expanded clonotypes. Observed TCR beta diversity per million T cells fell roughly linearly with age, and a significant reduction was already apparent by age around 44. The long-lived group showed more naive CD4+ T cells, fewer expanded clones and increased TCR diversity than the aged group, suggesting age selection. Estimates of total diversity based on one million sequenced T cells were regarded as lower bounds and as underestimates.

Input material: blood. Recombination connected TRBV7-3 to TRBJ2-1; the central 8 bases match TRBD2. The source is a human donor in good health. In nucleotides, the sequence is TGTGCCAGCAGCTCGGGGGGGAGGAGGGAGCAGTTCTTC. Protein translation: CASSSGGRREQFF.